This T cell receptor (beta chain) comes out of a study of blood T cells in healthy people across ages. The CDR3 length is 16 residues. Germline values: CDR1 SNHLY, CDR2 FYNNEI. V lost 3 bases, J lost 0 bases, and 13 bases lay in between. Using a J-beta primer mix together with a sample-barcoded 5' primer, a second PCR was run for 7 to 11 cycles. Each CDR3 protein gets one entry after TCRdb re-called the 5' RACE reads with MiXCR. The data hold hundreds of thousands of distinct CDR3 sequences, with 52% observed a single time. The sequencing input was blood. This sequence joins TRBV2 and TRBJ2-3; perhaps D is TRBD1 or TRBD2 (6 bases each). This TCR came from a woman aged 80 or over in good health. The CDR3 here is CASSEVGGLSTDTQYF. The CDR3 DNA is TGTGCCAGCAGTGAGGTGGGGGGCCTTAGCACAGATACGCAGTATTTT.